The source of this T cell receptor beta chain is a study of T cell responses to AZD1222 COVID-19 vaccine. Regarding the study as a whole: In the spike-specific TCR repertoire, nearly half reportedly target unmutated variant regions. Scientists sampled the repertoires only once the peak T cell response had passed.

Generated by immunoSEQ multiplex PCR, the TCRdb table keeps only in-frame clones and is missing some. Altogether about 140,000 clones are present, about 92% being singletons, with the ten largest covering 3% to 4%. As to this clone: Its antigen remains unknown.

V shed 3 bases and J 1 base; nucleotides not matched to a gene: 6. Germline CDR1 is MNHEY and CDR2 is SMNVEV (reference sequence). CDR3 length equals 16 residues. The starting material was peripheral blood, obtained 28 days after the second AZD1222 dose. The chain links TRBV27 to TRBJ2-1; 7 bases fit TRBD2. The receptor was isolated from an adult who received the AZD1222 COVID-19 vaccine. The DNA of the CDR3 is TGTGCCAGCAGTTTTGGGGGAGGGAGGTCCTACAATGAGCAGTTCTTC. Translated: CASSFGGGRSYNEQFF.